One and the same sample provided the 3 T cell receptor beta chains below, sequenced in a study of T cells in Graves' hyperthyroidism and ophthalmopathy. Authors of the study amplified TCR beta CDR3 regions from RNA transcripts. The HTBI set primed first-round TCR CDR3 RT-PCR. TCRdb re-called the multiplex PCR reads with MiXCR, one entry per CDR3 protein. The sample shows a few hundred thousand distinct CDR3 sequences, roughly 25% of them seen only once. Sequencing was done on a sample of blood. These receptors originate from a man in his forties or fifties with Graves' hyperthyroidism.

This clonotype has a handful of counts. The chain couples TRBV12-3 or TRBV12-4 to TRBJ1-4, with a possible D match to TRBD1 (5 bases). The V end lost 4 bases, the J end lost 7 bases, and 10 bases lay between the germline ends. The CDR3 totals 13 residues. The CDR3 coding sequence is TGTGCCAGCAGTTGGGGGTTCAGTGAAAAACTGTTTTTT. As protein: CASSWGFSEKLFF.

This chain joins TRBV7-2 and TRBJ2-5; 9 nucleotides line up with TRBD1. The V and J ends lost 3 bases and 4 bases, in that order; junction bases with no gene match: 6. The CDR3 contains 15 residues. The germline V gene encodes CDR1 SGHTA and CDR2 FQGNSA. In DNA form, the CDR3 reads TGTGCCAGCAGCTTTACAGGGGGCCCGGGAGAGACCCAGTACTTC. Protein product: CASSFTGGPGETQYF.

This clonotype was recorded at least ten times. The chain uses TRBV2 and TRBJ2-1, with TRBD2 matching 10 bases. The germline V gene has CDR1 SNHLY and CDR2 FYNNEI. The CDR3 length is 13 residues. The V and J ends lost 8 bases and 12 bases, in that order; junction bases with no gene match: 10. The CDR3 bases are TGTGCCAGCGTCGGACTAGCGGTTAGGGGGCAGTTCTTC. The encoded protein is CASVGLAVRGQFF.